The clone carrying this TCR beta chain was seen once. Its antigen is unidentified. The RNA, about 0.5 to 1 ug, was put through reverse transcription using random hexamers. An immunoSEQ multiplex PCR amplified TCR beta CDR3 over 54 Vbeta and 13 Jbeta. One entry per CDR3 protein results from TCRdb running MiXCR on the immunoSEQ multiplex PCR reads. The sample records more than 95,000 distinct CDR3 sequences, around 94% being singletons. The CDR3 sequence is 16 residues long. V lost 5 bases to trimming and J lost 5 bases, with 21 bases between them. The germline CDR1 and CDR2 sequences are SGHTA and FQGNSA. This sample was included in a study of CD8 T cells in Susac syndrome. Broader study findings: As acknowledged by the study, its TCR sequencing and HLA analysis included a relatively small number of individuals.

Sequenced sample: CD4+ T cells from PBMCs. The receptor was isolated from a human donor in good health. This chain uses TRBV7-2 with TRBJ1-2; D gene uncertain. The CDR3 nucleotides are TGTGCCAGCAGCGCCGTCCAGACGGGATACGTTTATGGCTACACCTTC. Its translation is CASSAVQTGYVYGYTF.